This T cell receptor beta chain was documented in a study of T cell responses to AZD1222 COVID-19 vaccine. Sequencing used immunoSEQ multiplex PCR; TCRdb keeps in-frame clones, though not all of them. Counted here are about 140,000 clones, 85% to 90% occurring once; the ten biggest clones make up about 3.4%. The study, taken as a whole, reports: When two AZD1222 doses had been given, Spike-specific TCR breadth and depth rose.

Germline V lookup: CDR1 LNHDA, CDR2 SQIVND (reference sequence). J gave up 10 bases and V 5 bases, and 5 bases lay outside the gene matches. The CDR3 spans 12 residues. Details on this clone: Its antigen is undetermined.

Second doses were pooled across both intervals (about 4 or about 12 weeks). This chain connects TRBV19 to TRBJ2-1; 7 bases are shared with TRBD2. The clonotype originates from an adult who received the AZD1222 COVID-19 vaccine. The sequencing used peripheral blood, collected 28 days after the second AZD1222 dose. CDR3 bases: TGTGCCAGTAGTCAAGCGGGGTACGAGCAGTTCTTC. It translates to CASSQAGYEQFF.